This TCR beta chain was recorded in a study of identical twins. The CDR3 is 18 amino acids. General study findings and limits: Modeled out-of-frame TCR alpha sharing in monozygotic twins fell below observed levels. Cord blood beta clonotypes present at high abundance carried fewer insertions; no such pattern appeared in memory repertoires.

Healthy Caucasians made up all donors. This clonotype came up a few times. Its antigen is currently unknown. A single record per CDR3 protein comes from TCRdb applying MiXCR to the 5' RACE reads. The data contain hundreds of thousands of distinct CDR3 sequences, about 20% of them singletons. These sequences were also reported in another study, on T cells expressing NK-cell markers. That study adds: The CD3+CD56-NKG2C+ fraction of a handful of donors was likewise dominated by these clonotypes.

Input material: PBMCs. The origin of this receptor is a young woman in good health. The chain combines TRBV1 with TRBJ2-7; the D call in the table, TRBD2, was not verified against the DNA. TRBV1 constitutes a pseudogene. CDR3 sequence (DNA): TGCACCAGCAGCCCCACCCGGAGGACGGACGGCCCCGGCTACGAGCAGTACTTC. It codes for CTSSPTRRTDGPGYEQYF.